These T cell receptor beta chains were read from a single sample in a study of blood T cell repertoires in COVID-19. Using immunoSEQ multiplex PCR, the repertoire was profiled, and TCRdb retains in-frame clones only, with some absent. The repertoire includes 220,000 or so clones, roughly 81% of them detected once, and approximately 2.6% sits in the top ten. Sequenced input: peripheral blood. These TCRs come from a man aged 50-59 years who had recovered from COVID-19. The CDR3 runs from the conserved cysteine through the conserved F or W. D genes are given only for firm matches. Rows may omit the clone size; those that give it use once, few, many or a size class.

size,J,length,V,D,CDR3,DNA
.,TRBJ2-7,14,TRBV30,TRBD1,CAWDKGQKSYEQYF,TGTGCCTGGGATAAGGGACAGAAATCCTACGAGCAGTACTTC
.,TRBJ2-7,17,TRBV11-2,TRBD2,CASSLGWGLAGVYEQYF,TGTGCCAGCAGCTTAGGTTGGGGACTAGCGGGAGTCTACGAGCAGTACTTC
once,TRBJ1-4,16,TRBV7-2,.,CASSFSGRTFGEKLFF,TGTGCCAGCAGCTTTTCAGGGCGTACGTTTGGGGAAAAACTGTTTTTT
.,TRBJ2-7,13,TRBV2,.,CASSGSVAYEQYF,TGTGCCAGCAGTGGCTCCGTAGCCTACGAGCAGTACTTC
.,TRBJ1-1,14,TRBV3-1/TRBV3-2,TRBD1,CASSRVQGATEAFF,TGTGCCAGCAGCCGGGTACAGGGGGCAACTGAAGCTTTCTTT
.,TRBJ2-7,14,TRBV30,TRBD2,CAWSPGGPTYEQYF,TGTGCCTGGAGTCCGGGAGGGCCGACCTACGAGCAGTACTTC
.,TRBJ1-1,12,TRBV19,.,CASSIGVAEAFF,TGTGCCAGTAGTATCGGAGTCGCTGAAGCTTTCTTT
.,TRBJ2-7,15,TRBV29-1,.,CSVGSSGTSLYEQYF,TGCAGCGTTGGGAGCTCCGGGACAAGTTTGTACGAGCAGTACTTC
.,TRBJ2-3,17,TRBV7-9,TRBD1,CASNRQGSPLTTDTQYF,TGTGCCAGCAATCGACAGGGCTCACCCTTGACTACAGATACGCAGTATTTT
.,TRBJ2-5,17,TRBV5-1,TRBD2,CASSWNRASGGQETQYF,TGCGCCAGCAGCTGGAATCGGGCTAGCGGAGGGCAAGAGACCCAGTACTTC
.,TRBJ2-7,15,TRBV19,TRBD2,CASSIKAGGVYEQYF,TGTGCCAGTAGTATAAAAGCGGGAGGGGTCTACGAGCAGTACTTC
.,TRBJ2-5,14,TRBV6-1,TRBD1,CASSEPAGGRTQYF,TGTGCCAGCAGTGAACCGGCAGGGGGCAGGACCCAGTACTTC
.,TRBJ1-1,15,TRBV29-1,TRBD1,CSVDKHRGVNTEAFF,TGCAGCGTTGATAAGCACAGGGGGGTGAACACTGAAGCTTTCTTT
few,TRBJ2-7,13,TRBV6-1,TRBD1,CASSDRQGTEQYF,TGTGCCAGCAGTGATCGACAGGGAACCGAGCAGTACTTC
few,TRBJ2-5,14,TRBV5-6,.,CASSFGSNEETQYF,TGTGCCAGCAGCTTTGGGAGTAACGAAGAGACCCAGTACTTC
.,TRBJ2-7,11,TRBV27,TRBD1,CASSLGDRWSF,TGTGCCAGCAGTTTGGGGGACAGGTGGTCGTTC
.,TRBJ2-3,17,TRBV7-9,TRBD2,CASSPLGERGLTDTQYF,TGTGCCAGCAGCCCCCTCGGGGAGCGGGGGCTCACAGATACGCAGTATTTT
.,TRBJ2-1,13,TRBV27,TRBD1,CASSWTGYNEQFF,TGTGCCAGCAGTTGGACAGGCTACAATGAGCAGTTCTTC
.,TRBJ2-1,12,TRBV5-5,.,CASSALGGEQFF,TGTGCCAGCAGCGCGCTAGGAGGTGAGCAGTTCTTC
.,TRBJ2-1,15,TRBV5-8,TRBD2,CASSSPGEGLNEQFF,TGTGCCAGCAGCAGTCCGGGGGAGGGCTTGAATGAGCAGTTCTTC
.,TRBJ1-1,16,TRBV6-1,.,CASSEPGHPTRTEAFF,TGTGCCAGCAGCGAACCGGGACACCCAACGAGGACTGAAGCTTTCTTT
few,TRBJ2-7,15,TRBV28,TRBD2,CASSQTTSGRYEQYF,TGTGCCAGCAGTCAAACGACTAGCGGCCGATACGAGCAGTACTTC
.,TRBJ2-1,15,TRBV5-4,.,CASSPVPSRDNEQFF,TGTGCCAGCAGTCCCGTACCGAGTCGAGACAATGAGCAGTTCTTC
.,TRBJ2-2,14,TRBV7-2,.,CASSLGPGPGELFF,TGTGCCAGCAGCTTAGGCCCAGGGCCCGGGGAGCTGTTTTTT
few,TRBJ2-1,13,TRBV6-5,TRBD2,CASKRELYNEQFF,TGTGCCAGCAAGCGGGAATTATACAATGAGCAGTTCTTC
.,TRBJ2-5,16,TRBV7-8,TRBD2,CASSFGAGAWQETQYF,TGTGCCAGCAGCTTCGGTGCGGGAGCGTGGCAAGAGACCCAGTACTTC
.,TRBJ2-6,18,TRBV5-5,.,CASSFIPTALSGANVLTF,TGTGCCAGCAGCTTCATCCCGACAGCCCTCTCTGGGGCCAACGTCCTGACTTTC
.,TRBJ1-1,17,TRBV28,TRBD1,CASTTTGERVLNTEAFF,TGTGCCAGCACCACGACAGGGGAGAGGGTTCTGAACACTGAAGCTTTCTTT
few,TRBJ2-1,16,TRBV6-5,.,CASSYEAGGTYNEQFF,TGTGCCAGCAGTTACGAAGCAGGAGGTACCTACAATGAGCAGTTCTTC
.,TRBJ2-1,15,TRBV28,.,CASSLIVGVGNEQFF,TGTGCCAGCAGTTTAATCGTGGGAGTGGGCAATGAGCAGTTCTTC
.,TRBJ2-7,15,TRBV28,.,CASNLPGGNSYEQYF,TGTGCCAGCAACCTCCCGGGCGGGAATTCCTACGAGCAGTACTTC
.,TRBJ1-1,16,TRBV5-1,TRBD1,CASSSDRGRRSTEAFF,TGCGCCAGCAGCTCGGACAGGGGGCGTAGGAGCACTGAAGCTTTCTTT
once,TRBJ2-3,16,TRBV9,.,CASRGQGGGMADTQYF,TGTGCCAGCAGAGGTCAAGGGGGTGGGATGGCAGATACGCAGTATTTT
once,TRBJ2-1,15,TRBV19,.,CASSIIGRRYNEQFF,TGTGCCAGTAGTATAATTGGGCGGAGGTACAATGAGCAGTTCTTC
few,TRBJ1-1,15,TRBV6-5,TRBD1,CASDRAGGSRTEAFF,TGTGCCAGCGATCGGGCAGGGGGCTCGAGGACTGAAGCTTTCTTT
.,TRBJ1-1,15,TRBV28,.,CASIEGPPRTEVAFF,TGTGCCAGCATCGAAGGTCCCCCCCGAACCGAGGTGGCTTTCTTT
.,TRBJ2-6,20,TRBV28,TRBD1,CASSKRQGALALSGANVLTF,TGTGCCAGCAGCAAGAGACAGGGAGCCCTTGCGTTATCTGGGGCCAACGTCCTGACTTTC
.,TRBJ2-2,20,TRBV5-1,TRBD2,CASSWFRATSGRAVTGELFF,TGCGCCAGCAGCTGGTTTCGCGCGACTAGCGGGAGGGCCGTGACCGGGGAGCTGTTTTTT
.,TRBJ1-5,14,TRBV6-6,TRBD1,CASSRDRDNQPQHF,TGTGCCAGCAGTCGGGACAGGGACAATCAGCCCCAGCATTTT
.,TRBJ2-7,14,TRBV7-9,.,CASSPPGLHYEQYF,TGTGCCAGCAGCCCCCCCGGACTACACTACGAGCAGTACTTC
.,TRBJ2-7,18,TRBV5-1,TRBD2,CASSRGLAGVSTSYEQYF,TGCGCCAGCAGCAGGGGACTAGCGGGAGTCTCGACTTCCTACGAGCAGTACTTC
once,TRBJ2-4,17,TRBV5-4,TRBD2,CASSVGLAGGTKNIQYF,TGTGCCAGCAGCGTCGGACTAGCGGGAGGAACCAAAAACATTCAGTACTTC
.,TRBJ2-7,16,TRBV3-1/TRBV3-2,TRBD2,CASSQETSGRGYEQYF,TGTGCCAGCAGCCAAGAAACTAGCGGGAGGGGGTACGAGCAGTACTTC
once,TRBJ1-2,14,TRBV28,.,CASSIRTANYGYTF,TGTGCCAGCAGCATTCGGACAGCTAACTATGGCTACACCTTC
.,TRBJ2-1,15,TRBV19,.,CASSLRGDSYNEQFF,TGTGCCAGTAGTCTCAGGGGGGACTCCTACAATGAGCAGTTCTTC
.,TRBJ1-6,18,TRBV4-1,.,CASSQDMSRIGGNSPLHF,TGCGCCAGCAGCCAAGACATGAGCAGGATCGGGGGGAATTCACCCCTCCACTTT
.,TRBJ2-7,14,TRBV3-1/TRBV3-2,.,CASSQDLGFYEQYF,TGTGCCAGCAGCCAAGACCTAGGCTTCTACGAGCAGTACTTC
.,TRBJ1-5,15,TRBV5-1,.,CASSLGGGTSQPQHF,TGCGCCAGCAGCTTGGGAGGGGGGACTAGTCAGCCCCAGCATTTT
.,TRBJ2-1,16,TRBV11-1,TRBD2,CASSLILLAGHNEQFF,TGTGCCAGCAGCTTAATACTGCTAGCGGGACACAATGAGCAGTTCTTC
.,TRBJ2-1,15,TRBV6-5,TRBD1,CASSTDRGQGNEQFF,TGTGCCAGCAGTACCGACAGGGGTCAAGGCAATGAGCAGTTCTTC
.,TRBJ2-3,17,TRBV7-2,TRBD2,CASSLSTSGKTTDTQYF,TGTGCCAGCAGCTTGTCTACTAGCGGGAAAACCACAGATACGCAGTATTTT